Below, one T cell receptor beta chain is given with its context. As yet, its antigen is unknown. This sample stems from a study of cytomegalovirus exposure and HLA in healthy donors. The PCR ran on 60 Vbeta and 13 Jbeta primers. Produced via immunoSEQ multiplex PCR; TCRdb's table is partial and in-frame only. The table includes roughly 130,000 clones, roughly 77% detected once. Study-level findings and limits: In a later analysis, parvovirus B19, influenza, CMV and Epstein-Barr virus appeared linked to several top co-occurrence clusters. In most subjects, TCR beta sequences reportedly gave accurate predictions of HLA-A and HLA-B alleles. What was likely a sequencing artifact was a cluster of highly shared sequence variants. The study designated 164 TCR beta chains cytomegalovirus-associated.

Per the germline V gene, CDR1 is SGHVS and CDR2 is FNYEAQ. The CDR3 runs 16 residues. V lost 2 bases, J lost 0 bases, and 11 bases lay in between. The sample consisted of PBMCs. The chain combines TRBV7-6 with TRBJ2-1; D gene ambiguous. The clonotype comes from a woman in her thirties or forties in good health and CMV-seropositive. DNA for the CDR3: TGTGCCAGCAGCTTATTTGCGGAGAGCTCCTACAATGAGCAGTTCTTC. Translated, it gives CASSLFAESSYNEQFF.